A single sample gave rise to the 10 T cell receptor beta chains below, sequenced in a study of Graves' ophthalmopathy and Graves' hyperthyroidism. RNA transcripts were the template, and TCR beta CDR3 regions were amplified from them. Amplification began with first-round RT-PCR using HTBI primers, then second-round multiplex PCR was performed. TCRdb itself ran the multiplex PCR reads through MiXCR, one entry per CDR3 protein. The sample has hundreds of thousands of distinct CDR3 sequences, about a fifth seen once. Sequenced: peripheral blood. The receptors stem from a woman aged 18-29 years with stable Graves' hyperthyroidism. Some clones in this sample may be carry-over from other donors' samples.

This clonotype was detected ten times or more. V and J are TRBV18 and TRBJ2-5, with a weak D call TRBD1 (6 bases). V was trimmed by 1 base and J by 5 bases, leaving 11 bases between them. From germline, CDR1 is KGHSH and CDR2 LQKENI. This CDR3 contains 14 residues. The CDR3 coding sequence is TGTGCCAGCTCACCACAGGGGGTCGTCGAGACCCAGTACTTC. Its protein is CASSPQGVVETQYF. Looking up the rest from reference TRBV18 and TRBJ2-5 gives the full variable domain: NAGVMQNPRHLVRRRGQEARLRCSPMKGHSHVYWYRQLPEEGLKFMVYLQKENIIDESGMPKERFSAEFPKEGPSILRIQQVVRGDSAAYFCASSPQGVVETQYFGPGTRLLVL.

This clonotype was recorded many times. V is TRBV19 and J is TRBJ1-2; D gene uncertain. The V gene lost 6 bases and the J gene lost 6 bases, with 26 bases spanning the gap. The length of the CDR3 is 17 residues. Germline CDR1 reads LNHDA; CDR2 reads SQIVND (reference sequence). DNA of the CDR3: TGTGCCAGTAGCCCTCTCAGAGGGCGATACCATGCCGATGGCTACACCTTC. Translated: CASSPLRGRYHADGYTF.

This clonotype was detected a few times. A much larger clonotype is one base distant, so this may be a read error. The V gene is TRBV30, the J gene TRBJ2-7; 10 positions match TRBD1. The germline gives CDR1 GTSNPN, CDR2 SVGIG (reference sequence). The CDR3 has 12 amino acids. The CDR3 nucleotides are TGTGCCTCCGGACAGGGGGGCTACGAGCAGTGCTTC. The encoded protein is CASGQGGYEQCF.

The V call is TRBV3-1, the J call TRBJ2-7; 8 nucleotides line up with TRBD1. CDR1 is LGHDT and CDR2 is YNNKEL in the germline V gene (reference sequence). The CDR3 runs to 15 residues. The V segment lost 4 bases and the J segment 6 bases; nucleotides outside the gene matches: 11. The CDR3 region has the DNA TGTGCCAGCAGCCCTCGCGGTCAGGGGGCCAGCGAGCAGTACTTC. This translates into CASSPRGQGASEQYF.

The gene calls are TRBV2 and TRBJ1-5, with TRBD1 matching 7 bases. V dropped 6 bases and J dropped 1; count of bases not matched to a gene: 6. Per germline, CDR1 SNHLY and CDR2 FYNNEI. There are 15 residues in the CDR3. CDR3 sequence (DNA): TGTGCCAGCAGACCCGGACAGGCGAGCAATCAGCCCCAGCATTTT. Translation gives CASRPGQASNQPQHF.

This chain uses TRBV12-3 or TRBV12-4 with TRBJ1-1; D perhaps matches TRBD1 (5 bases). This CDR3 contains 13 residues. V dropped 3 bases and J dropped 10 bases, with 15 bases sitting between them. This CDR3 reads CASSFVNDQGAFF. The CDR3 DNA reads TGTGCCAGCAGTTTCGTAAACGACCAGGGAGCTTTCTTT.

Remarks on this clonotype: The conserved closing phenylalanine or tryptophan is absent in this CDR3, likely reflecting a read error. The CDR3 region has the DNA TGTGCCAGCCAAGTGGGGGTAGGGAACACTGAAGCTTTCCTT. This encodes CASQVGVGNTEAFL. The chain couples TRBV18 to TRBJ1-1, with a tentative D call TRBD1 (5 bases). The germline V and J ends were trimmed by 8 bases and 1 base, with 14 bases remaining between them. Germline CDR1 KGHSH, CDR2 LQKENI. This CDR3 has 14 residues.

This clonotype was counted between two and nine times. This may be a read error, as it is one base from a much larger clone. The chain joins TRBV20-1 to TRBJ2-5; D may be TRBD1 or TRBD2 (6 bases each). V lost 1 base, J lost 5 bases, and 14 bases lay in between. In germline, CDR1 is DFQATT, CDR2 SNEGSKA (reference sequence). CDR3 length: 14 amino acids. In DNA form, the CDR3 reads TGCAGTGCTAGAGTCTGGGGGGCCCGGGAGACCCAGTACTTC. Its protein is CSARVWGARETQYF.

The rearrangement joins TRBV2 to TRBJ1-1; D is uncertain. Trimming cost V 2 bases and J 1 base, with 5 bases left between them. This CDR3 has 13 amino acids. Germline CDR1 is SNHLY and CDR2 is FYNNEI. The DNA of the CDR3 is TGTGCCAGCAGTGAAACCACGAACACTGAAGCTTTCTTT. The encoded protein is CASSETTNTEAFF.

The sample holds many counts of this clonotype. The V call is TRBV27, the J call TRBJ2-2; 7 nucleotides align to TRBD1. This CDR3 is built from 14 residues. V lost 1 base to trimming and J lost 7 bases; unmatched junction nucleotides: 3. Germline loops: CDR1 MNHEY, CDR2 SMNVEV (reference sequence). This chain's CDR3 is CASSLYDRVGELFF. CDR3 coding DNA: TGTGCCAGCAGTTTATATGACAGGGTCGGGGAGCTGTTTTTT.